This is a list of T cell receptor beta chains from one sample in a study of T cells after yellow fever vaccination. One entry per CDR3 protein, called by TCRdb with MiXCR from the 5' RACE reads. The sample includes some 600,000 distinct CDR3 sequences, about 17% of them seen just once. Here the sequenced sample was PBMCs, taken 5 to 6 days after the first yellow fever vaccination. The receptors here all came from a man between 18 and 35 years old who received the YFV17D yellow fever vaccine. Each CDR3 is given with its conserved first and last residue. D genes are given only for firm matches. Clone size is shown for a subset of rows, as once, few, many or a class of expanded clone.

d_gene	len	j_gene	v_gene	abundance	CDR3aa	CDR3nt
TRBD1	12	TRBJ2-1	TRBV12-3/TRBV12-4	many	CASSETGDEQFF	TGTGCCAGCAGTGAGACAGGGGATGAGCAGTTCTTC
TRBD1	15	TRBJ1-1	TRBV5-1	few	CASSLAEGGITEAFF	TGCGCCAGCAGCTTGGCCGAAGGGGGCATCACTGAAGCTTTCTTT
TRBD2	16	TRBJ2-5	TRBV5-6	.	CASSTTEAGGGETQYF	TGTGCCAGCAGCACCACAGAAGCGGGGGGCGGAGAGACCCAGTACTTC
TRBD2	15	TRBJ2-1	TRBV7-3	.	CASSTTSGGKDEQFF	TGTGCCAGCAGCACGACTAGCGGGGGGAAAGATGAGCAGTTCTTC
.	15	TRBJ2-2	TRBV19	few	CASNICCERTGELFF	TGTGCCAGTAACATTTGTTGTGAAAGAACCGGGGAGCTGTTTTTT
TRBD2	16	TRBJ2-7	TRBV7-2	few	CASSLNSGGSSYEQYF	TGTGCCAGCAGCCTGAATAGCGGGGGGAGCTCCTACGAGCAGTACTTC
.	15	TRBJ1-1	TRBV28	few	CASSYAGGEGTEAFF	TGTGCCAGCAGCTACGCCGGGGGGGAGGGGACTGAAGCTTTCTTT
TRBD1	14	TRBJ1-2	TRBV6-2/TRBV6-3	.	CASSYGGTEYGYTF	TGTGCCAGCAGTTACGGCGGGACAGAATATGGCTACACCTTC
TRBD2	16	TRBJ2-4	TRBV9	.	CASTRTSGEGGGIQYF	TGTGCCAGCACTCGAACTAGCGGCGAGGGGGGGGGCATTCAGTACTTC
.	13	TRBJ2-7	TRBV7-9	few	CASSLASFVEQYF	TGTGCCAGCAGCTTAGCCTCGTTTGTCGAGCAGTACTTC
.	15	TRBJ2-2	TRBV12-5	.	CASGLVLGHTGELFF	TGTGCTAGTGGTTTGGTGCTGGGGCACACCGGGGAGCTGTTTTTT
.	15	TRBJ1-3	TRBV7-8	few	CASSSGGSSGNTIYF	TGTGCCAGCAGCTCCGGGGGCTCCTCTGGAAACACCATATATTTT
.	12	TRBJ1-2	TRBV12-3/TRBV12-4	few	CASSLDQGYYTF	TGTGCCAGCAGTTTAGACCAGGGGTACTACACCTTC
TRBD1	18	TRBJ2-3	TRBV24-1	many	CATSPIPGQGSAVDTQYF	TGTGCCACCAGCCCAATCCCGGGACAGGGCTCGGCAGTGGATACGCAGTATTTT
TRBD2	18	TRBJ2-3	TRBV5-1	.	CASSLVAGGRIDTDTQYF	TGCGCCAGCAGCTTGGTGGCGGGGGGGCGGATCGACACAGATACGCAGTATTTT
TRBD2	18	TRBJ2-3	TRBV20-1	few	CSASRPGTSGGASDTQYF	TGCAGTGCTAGCCGACCCGGGACTAGCGGGGGGGCCTCAGATACGCAGTATTTT
.	19	TRBJ2-3	TRBV4-2	.	CASSQEAGGVGGLTDTQYF	TGTGCCAGCAGCCAAGAGGCGGGTGGGGTGGGGGGCCTCACAGATACGCAGTATTTT
.	16	TRBJ2-1	TRBV6-1	many	CASILAGTETYNEQFF	TGTGCCAGCATACTAGCCGGGACCGAGACCTACAATGAGCAGTTCTTC
.	14	TRBJ1-1	TRBV4-1	.	CASSQHRDWTEAFF	TGCGCCAGCAGCCAACACAGGGATTGGACTGAAGCTTTCTTT
.	11	TRBJ2-5	TRBV23-1	.	CASRNGETQYF	TGCGCCAGCAGGAATGGCGAGACCCAGTACTTC
TRBD2	11	TRBJ2-1	TRBV15	many	CATSFGGTLTF	TGTGCCACCAGCTTCGGGGGGACCCTCACCTTC
TRBD2	18	TRBJ2-3	TRBV15	.	CATSRVLTSGGPTDTQYF	TGTGCCACCAGCAGAGTATTAACTAGCGGGGGGCCCACAGATACGCAGTATTTT
TRBD1	14	TRBJ1-2	TRBV16	few	CASSLRTGDYGYTF	TGTGCCAGCAGCCTACGGACAGGGGACTATGGCTACACCTTC
TRBD1	13	TRBJ2-7	TRBV2	.	CAGAGQGLFEQYF	TGTGCCGGGGCCGGACAGGGGTTGTTCGAGCAGTACTTC
.	14	TRBJ2-7	TRBV5-4	few	CASSGVKGPGEQYF	TGTGCCAGCAGCGGAGTCAAAGGGCCGGGGGAGCAGTACTTC
.	13	TRBJ2-1	TRBV7-2	.	CASSREQHNEQFF	TGTGCCAGCAGCCGAGAACAACACAATGAGCAGTTCTTC
.	18	TRBJ1-5	TRBV6-5	few	CASSYDHGDPGGNQPQHF	TGTGCCAGCAGTTATGACCACGGGGACCCTGGGGGCAATCAGCCCCAGCATTTT
.	15	TRBJ1-6	TRBV5-1	few	CASSLDGVRGSPLHF	TGCGCCAGCAGCTTGGATGGGGTGCGAGGGTCACCCCTCCACTTT
TRBD1	16	TRBJ1-5	TRBV10-3	.	CAISDPGTGEGQPQHF	TGTGCCATCAGTGACCCCGGGACAGGGGAAGGACAGCCCCAGCATTTT
.	13	TRBJ2-3	TRBV7-2	.	CASSSYNEDTQYF	TGTGCCAGCAGCTCATATAATGAAGATACGCAGTATTTT
TRBD1	13	TRBJ2-7	TRBV20-1	.	CSAPGTGIYEQYF	TGCAGTGCTCCCGGGACAGGCATCTACGAGCAGTACTTC
.	15	TRBJ2-1	TRBV4-1	few	CASSQDVRVANEQFF	TGCGCCAGCAGCCAAGATGTCAGAGTTGCCAATGAGCAGTTCTTC
TRBD2	14	TRBJ2-1	TRBV27	.	CASSPGTSRDEQFF	TGTGCCAGCAGCCCCGGGACTAGCCGCGATGAGCAGTTCTTC
TRBD2	14	TRBJ2-5	TRBV9	many	CASSVLAGRETQYF	TGTGCCAGCAGCGTCCTAGCGGGGCGGGAGACCCAGTACTTC
.	14	TRBJ1-5	TRBV6-1	.	CASRPWGETWPQHF	TGTGCCAGCAGACCTTGGGGCGAGACGTGGCCCCAGCATTTT
.	14	TRBJ2-2	TRBV30	few	CACPLLANTGELFF	TGTGCCTGCCCCTTACTAGCGAACACCGGGGAGCTGTTTTTT
TRBD1	14	TRBJ2-7	TRBV29-1	.	CSVWDRGQDYEQYF	TGCAGCGTTTGGGACAGGGGGCAAGACTACGAGCAGTACTTC
TRBD1	15	TRBJ2-7	TRBV5-1	few	CASSSGQGGVDEQYF	TGCGCCAGCAGCTCCGGACAGGGGGGGGTCGACGAGCAGTACTTC
.	17	TRBJ1-4	TRBV7-2	.	CASSHTHRSATNEKLFF	TGTGCCAGCAGCCACACCCACAGGAGTGCAACTAATGAAAAACTGTTTTTT
TRBD1	15	TRBJ1-4	TRBV4-1	.	CASSQPGQGNEKLFF	TGCGCCAGCAGCCAGCCGGGACAGGGAAATGAAAAACTGTTTTTT
TRBD1	15	TRBJ1-1	TRBV7-9	.	CASSLETGINTEAFF	TGTGCCAGCAGCTTAGAGACAGGGATTAACACTGAAGCTTTCTTT
.	13	TRBJ2-5	TRBV20-1	.	CSASSGPGETQYF	TGCAGTGCTAGCTCCGGGCCGGGGGAGACCCAGTACTTC
TRBD1	15	TRBJ2-4	TRBV12-3/TRBV12-4	once	CASSSPRTGANIQYF	TGTGCCAGCAGTTCCCCCAGGACAGGAGCCAACATTCAGTACTTC
TRBD2	16	TRBJ2-1	TRBV11-2	many	CASSLVLAGGYNEQFF	TGTGCCAGCAGCTTAGTACTAGCGGGGGGGTACAATGAGCAGTTCTTC
TRBD1	15	TRBJ2-3	TRBV13	.	CASSFRQGLTDTQYF	TGTGCCAGCAGCTTCAGACAGGGGCTCACAGATACGCAGTATTTT
.	14	TRBJ2-5	TRBV9	few	CASSLTREPETQYF	TGTGCCAGCAGCTTGACTAGGGAGCCAGAGACCCAGTACTTC